This TCR beta chain was obtained from a study of shared clonotypes between healthy human individuals. The study's findings and limits: The sharing of roughly 5% of naive CD4 clonotypes was seen across a handful of donors.

CDR1 DFQATT and CDR2 SNEGSKA come from the germline V gene (reference sequence). CDR3 length: 10 residues. V lost 6 bases, J lost 3 bases, and 5 bases lay in between. Clones were read by immunoSEQ multiplex PCR, and TCRdb kept only the in-frame ones, dropping some. The sample contains some 2.1 million clones, around 95% of which appear only once. About this clone itself: Its antigen is unidentified. Other nucleotide sequences in the sample specify the same CDR3.

The receptor's source is a young man in good health. What was sequenced was naive CD4+ T cells sorted from blood. Subset denoted: CD45RA+ positively selected. The rearrangement uses TRBV20-1 and TRBJ2-5; D remains unclear. The CDR3 DNA is TGCAGTGCAGGGAAAGAGACCCAGTACTTC. Residues: CSAGKETQYF.